This T cell receptor beta chain appears in the sequencing data of a study of T cell responses to AZD1222 COVID-19 vaccine. Clones were read by immunoSEQ multiplex PCR, and TCRdb kept only the in-frame ones, dropping some. The sample comprises 150,000 to 200,000 clones, over 85% of which are singletons, and roughly 4% rests with the top ten. Per germline, CDR1 LGHDT and CDR2 YNNKEL (reference sequence). V shed 4 bases and J 6 bases; nucleotides not matched to a gene: 6. The CDR3 extends over 13 amino acids. The chain recombines TRBV3-1 (or the pseudogene TRBV3-2) with TRBJ2-7; 7 nucleotides match TRBD2. The source is an adult who received the MenACWY meningococcal vaccine as a control. The starting material was peripheral blood, obtained 28 days after the second dose of the MenACWY control vaccine. The CDR3 sequence: CASSRDYPAEQYF. The CDR3 nucleotides read TGTGCCAGCAGCCGGGACTATCCTGCCGAGCAGTACTTC.